Each of the 14 T cell receptor gamma chains below was sequenced from the same sample in a study of gamma delta lymphoproliferative disorders and STAT genes. TCRdb re-called the multiplex PCR reads through CATT. This table has over a thousand gamma-chain clones, roughly 27% appearing once. The receptor sequences were amplified from genomic DNA of peripheral blood mononuclear cells. Sequencing was performed on blood. The receptor source for this set is a human donor in good health.

This clone is large within its sample. J is TRGJP1 and V is TRGV4. No J gene was available from TCRdb, and it was assigned here by a germline match of the DNA. The J segment lost 0 bases and the V segment lost 0 bases, leaving 4 bases of the junction unmatched. This CDR3 has 16 residues. Germline V CDR1 and CDR2: EGSTGY, YDSYTSSV. CDR3 in amino acids: CATWDGFNTTGWFKIF. CDR3 coding DNA: TGTGCCACCTGGGATGGGTTTAATACCACTGGTTGGTTCAAGATATTT.

The chain links TRGV3 to TRGJ1 or TRGJ2. Here the J gene was assigned by germline matching of the DNA, as TCRdb has none. Losses at the gene ends were 4 bases for V and 4 bases for J; bases not matched to a gene: 10. CDR1 is VTNTFY, CDR2 YDVSTARD, per germline (reference sequence). The CDR3 has 14 amino acids. In DNA, the CDR3 is TGTGCCACCTGGGAGAAGGCCAGGTATTATAAGAAACTCTTT. As protein: CATWEKARYYKKLF.

There are a few counts of this clone. The DNA is left out, because the CDR3 cannot be placed on it with certainty; the CDR3 is given as TCRdb lists it. The J gene went uncalled, whereas the V gene is TRGV3. The germline CDR1 and CDR2 sequences are VTNTFY and YDVSTARD (reference sequence). The CDR3 is 19 amino acids long, termini counted. The CDR3 protein is CATWDRGGLENSLAVEQHF.

This clone turned up a few times. The DNA is left out, because the CDR3 cannot be placed on it with certainty; the CDR3 is given as TCRdb lists it. The J gene was not called, though the V gene is TRGV11. TRGV11 is an ORF, and what it does is uncertain. The CDR3 is 14 amino acids in total, end residues counted. The CDR3 loop is CTTVPAGSDYKKLF.

In its sample, this clone is large (0.1 to 1%). V gene TRGV4 combines with J gene TRGJ1 or TRGJ2. TCRdb supplies no J gene; here it was assigned by aligning the nucleotide sequence to germline. The CDR3 loop spans 12 amino acids. Germline V CDR1 and CDR2: EGSTGY, YDSYTSSV. The junction had 1 base not matched to a gene; V was cut back by 0 bases and J by 5 bases. CDR3 amino acids: CATWDGDYKKLF. CDR3 in DNA: TGTGCCACCTGGGATGGGGATTATAAGAAACTCTTT.

This clone is judged medium-sized (0.01 to 0.1%). The chain carries TRGV2 and TRGJ1 or TRGJ2. TCRdb lists no J gene, so it was determined here by aligning the DNA to germline. After removal of 5 bases from V and 6 bases from J, the junction contained 7 bases not matched to a gene. The CDR3 covers 12 residues. Germline V gene data show CDR1 as EGSNGY and CDR2 as YDSYNSKV. CDR3 DNA: TGTGCCACCTGGGTTAGAATTTATAAGAAACTCTTT. Translated: CATWVRIYKKLF.

This clone rates as medium-sized. Here the CDR3 reads CATWDLNKKLF. In nucleotides, the CDR3 is TGTGCCACCTGGGACTTAAATAAGAAACTCTTT. V is TRGV5 and J is TRGJ1 or TRGJ2. Here the J gene came from matching the DNA to germline, since TCRdb omits it. CDR1 and CDR2 (germline): VINAFY, YDVSNSKD. Trimming cost V 3 bases and J 8 bases; bases outside gene matches: 4. The CDR3 is made up of 11 amino acids.

For this clone: Because the CDR3's place on the DNA is in doubt, the DNA is left out and the CDR3 is given as listed by TCRdb. The CDR3 region is CAAWDYPHLIIIRNSLAVEQHF. A V gene of TRGV10 was called, but no J gene was assigned. TRGV10 is assigned to the ORF class and has an uncertain function. The CDR3 length equals 22 residues, ends included.

This clone is labeled as hyperexpanded. The V gene is TRGV2, the J gene TRGJ1 or TRGJ2. The J gene was missing in TCRdb and was found by matching the end of the DNA to germline. Trimming at V came to 0 bases and at J to 6 bases, leaving 5 bases not matched to a gene. The length of the CDR3 is 13 residues. Germline V gene data show CDR1 as EGSNGY and CDR2 as YDSYNSKV. CDR3 DNA: TGTGCCACCTGGGACGGGTGGTTTTATAAGAAACTCTTT. This encodes CATWDGWFYKKLF.

In this sample, this clone is large. This chain joins TRGV10 and TRGJ1 or TRGJ2. In the absence of a J gene in TCRdb, the DNA was matched to germline to assign it here. TRGV10 is an open reading frame whose function is uncertain. This CDR3 comprises 17 residues. V lost 8 bases to trimming and J lost 0 bases; unmatched junction nucleotides: 17. The CDR3 is CAAWVLGPLSNYYKKLF. The CDR3 DNA reads TGTGCTGCGTGGGTCCTTGGCCCCCTATCGAATTATTATAAGAAACTCTTT.

In its sample, this clone ranks as medium-sized. The CDR3 DNA is TGTGCCACCTGGGACTGCCCTTATTATAAGAAACTCTTT. Encoded protein: CATWDCPYYKKLF. V and J are TRGV2 and TRGJ1 or TRGJ2. TCRdb leaves out the J gene; it was filled in here by matching the DNA to germline. From germline, CDR1 is EGSNGY and CDR2 YDSYNSKV. The CDR3 is made up of 13 amino acids. The V segment lost 3 bases and the J segment 3 bases; nucleotides outside the gene matches: 5.

This clone ranks as medium-sized. The chain combines TRGV8 with TRGJ1 or TRGJ2. TCRdb lists no J gene, so it was determined here by aligning the DNA to germline. Trimming removed 1 base from V and 4 bases from J; junction bases left unmatched: 7. Germline lookup yields CDR1 VENAVY and CDR2 YDSYNSRV. The CDR3 loop spans 14 amino acids. CDR3: CATWDSCYYYKKLF. CDR3 bases: TGTGCCACCTGGGATAGTTGTTACTATTATAAGAAACTCTTT.

V is TRGV8 and J is TRGJP2. TCRdb does not report a J gene; here it was assigned by matching the DNA to germline references. The J segment lost 3 bases and the V segment lost 2 bases, leaving 6 bases of the junction unmatched. The CDR3 has 15 amino acids. Germline-derived CDR1 and CDR2 are VENAVY and YDSYNSRV. This CDR3 reads CATWDTPGSDWIKTF. The CDR3 DNA sequence: TGTGCCACCTGGGATACCCCGGGTAGTGATTGGATCAAGACGTTT.

This rearrangement joins TRGV2 to TRGJ1 or TRGJ2. As TCRdb names no J gene, one was assigned here on the basis of a DNA match to germline. This CDR3 contains 16 residues. The junction had 13 bases not matched to a gene; V was cut back by 0 bases and J by 5 bases. Looked up from germline, CDR1 is EGSNGY and CDR2 is YDSYNSKV. CDR3 in DNA: TGTGCCACCTGGGACGGGCCAGACACTTTTGATTATAAGAAACTCTTT. Its translation: CATWDGPDTFDYKKLF.